Below, 30 T cell receptor beta chains from the same sample are listed, as sequenced in a study of radiotherapy plus CTLA-4 blockade in lung cancer. Clones were read by immunoSEQ multiplex PCR, and TCRdb kept only the in-frame ones, dropping some. The table includes over 40,000 clones, about 81% detected once. Here the sequenced sample was peripheral blood, taken from a patient treated with radiotherapy plus ipilimumab. The receptor set was obtained from a human donor with non-small cell lung cancer who had stable disease on radiotherapy plus ipilimumab.

This chain joins TRBV18 and TRBJ1-1, with TRBD1 matching 8 bases. CDR1 is KGHSH and CDR2 is LQKENI in the germline V gene. V was clipped by 5 bases and J by 5 bases; unmatched bases: 4. The length of the CDR3 is 13 residues. CDR3 region: CASSAGGLTEAFF. For the CDR3, the DNA is TGTGCCAGCTCAGCAGGGGGCCTAACTGAAGCTTTCTTT.

There are a few counts of this clone. The chain is built from TRBV2 and TRBJ2-1; 7 bases align to TRBD2. This CDR3 has 13 amino acids. The ends lost 8 bases at V and 7 bases at J; junction bases unmatched: 8. Germline CDR1 reads SNHLY; CDR2 reads FYNNEI. CDR3 nucleotides: TGTGCCAGCTTGCGGGGAGGGGAGAATGAGCAGTTCTTC. Its translation: CASLRGGENEQFF. Full variable domain (rest looked up from reference TRBV2 and TRBJ2-1): EPEVTQTPSHQVTQMGQEVILRCVPISNHLYFYWYRQILGQKVEFLVSFYNNEISEKSEIFDDQFSVERPDGSNFTLKIRSTKLEDSAMYFCASLRGGENEQFFGPGTRLTVL.

V usage is TRBV4-2 and J usage is TRBJ2-1; TRBD2 might be the D (6 bases). The V gene's germline CDR1 is LGHNA and CDR2 YNFKEQ. V lost 4 bases, J lost 9 bases, and 28 bases lay in between. This CDR3 has 18 residues. As DNA, the CDR3 is TGTGCCAGCAGCCGGTTTGATGGGACTGCTCCTCGGGTGGGTGAGCAGTTCTTC. Protein: CASSRFDGTAPRVGEQFF.

V and J are TRBV4-1 and TRBJ1-2, with D perhaps TRBD1 (6 bases). CDR1 and CDR2 (germline): MGHRA, YSYEKL. This CDR3 spans 16 amino acids. Between the trimmed V and J ends, which lost 3 bases and 4 bases, there was a span of 18 bases. The CDR3 spells CASSQGSRGSIYGYTF. CDR3 bases: TGCGCCAGCAGCCAGGGCTCGAGGGGGTCCATCTATGGCTACACCTTC.

V usage is TRBV27 and J usage is TRBJ2-7, with TRBD2 matching over 9 bases. CDR1 is MNHEY and CDR2 is SMNVEV in the germline V gene (reference sequence). Germline trimming cut 6 bases from V and 3 bases from J; bases unmatched to any gene: 6. The CDR3 sequence is 14 residues long. This CDR3 is CASRDLAGRYEQYF. CDR3 nucleotides: TGTGCCAGCAGAGACCTAGCGGGACGCTACGAGCAGTACTTC.

This clone was seen just once. This chain joins TRBV19 and TRBJ1-5, with unresolved D. CDR1 is LNHDA and CDR2 is SQIVND in the germline V gene (reference sequence). V was pared by 7 bases and J by 7 bases, with 20 bases between. This CDR3 comprises 15 residues. CDR3 nucleotides: TGTGCCAGTACCCTCTCGCTCGGGGTCGGGCAGCCCCAGCATTTT. Translating gives CASTLSLGVGQPQHF.

V gene TRBV27 combines with J gene TRBJ2-7, with D hard to call. The V end was cut by 4 bases, the J end by 2 bases, with 6 bases between. There are 12 residues in the CDR3. Per the germline V gene, CDR1 is MNHEY and CDR2 is SMNVEV (reference sequence). CDR3: CASSSQAYEQYF. CDR3 bases: TGTGCCAGCAGTTCCCAGGCCTACGAGCAGTACTTC.

The V gene is TRBV7-5, the J gene TRBJ2-7; the table's D call, TRBD2, was not checked against the DNA. TRBV7-5 counts as a pseudogene. This CDR3 region has 13 residues. CDR3 coding DNA: TGTGTCAGAAGCTTAGGCGGTACCTACGAGCAGTACTTC. This encodes CVRSLGGTYEQYF.

This sequence joins TRBV5-1 and TRBJ1-2; 8 positions agree with TRBD1. J gave up 13 bases and V 0 bases, and 5 bases lay outside the gene matches. The germline V gene has CDR1 SGHRS and CDR2 YFSETQ. The length of the CDR3 is 12 residues. The CDR3 protein is CASSLAGGSITF. The CDR3 DNA is TGCGCCAGCAGCTTGGCAGGGGGCAGTATCACCTTC.

Points on this clone: The junction differs from germline at one of its ends, possibly a read error. The chain couples TRBV7-2 to TRBJ2-1; the D gene is possibly TRBD1 (5 bases). This CDR3 spans 17 amino acids. Germline V lookup: CDR1 SGHTA, CDR2 FQGNSA. For the CDR3, the DNA is TGTGCCAGCGGCTTAAAATTTGACAGACACTCCTACAATGAGCAGTTCTTC. Its protein product is CASGLKFDRHSYNEQFF.

This clone was seen a single time. The rearrangement links TRBV28 to TRBJ2-4; D possibly corresponds to TRBD2 (6 bases). There are 14 residues in the CDR3. Germline V lookup: CDR1 MDHEN, CDR2 SYDVKM. Trimming cost V 6 bases and J 6 bases, with 15 bases left between them. CDR3: CASRLDRGLNIQYF. Written as DNA, the CDR3 is TGTGCCAGCAGACTAGACCGGGGGTTAAACATTCAGTACTTC.

The chain carries TRBV9 and TRBJ2-2; the D gene is possibly TRBD1 (6 bases). This CDR3 spans 17 amino acids. V lost 1 base and J 1 base, leaving 14 bases between the germline ends. CDR1 is SGDLS and CDR2 is YYNGEE in the germline V gene. CDR3 bases: TGTGCCAGCAGCGTACAGGGGAAGAAAGGGAACACCGGGGAGCTGTTTTTT. It yields the protein CASSVQGKKGNTGELFF.

This clone was seen a single time. The chain combines TRBV4-1 with TRBJ1-2; tentatively, D is TRBD1 (6 bases). Per the germline V gene, CDR1 is MGHRA and CDR2 is YSYEKL. There are 15 residues in the CDR3. V lost 0 bases and J 4 bases, leaving 12 bases between the germline ends. CDR3 sequence: CASSQDVGAPYGYTF. The CDR3 bases are TGCGCCAGCAGCCAAGATGTGGGGGCACCCTATGGCTACACCTTC.

The CDR3 bases are TGTGCCAGTAGTAAGGCAGGGGACCGCTACGAGCAGTACTTC. Its protein product is CASSKAGDRYEQYF. The V gene is TRBV19, the J gene TRBJ2-7; weak D call: TRBD1 (6 bases). Between the trimmed V and J ends, which lost 4 bases and 3 bases, there was a span of 13 bases. The germline CDR1 and CDR2 sequences are LNHDA and SQIVND (reference sequence). This CDR3 spans 14 amino acids. The entire variable domain, with the rest obtained from reference TRBV19 and TRBJ2-7, is as follows: DGGITQSPKYLFRKEGQNVTLSCEQNLNHDAMYWYRQDPGQGLRLIYYSQIVNDFQKGDIAEGYSVSREKKESFPLTVTSAQKNPTAFYLCASSKAGDRYEQYFGPGTRLTVT.

The rearrangement links TRBV6-5 to TRBJ2-7; D gene ambiguous. The CDR3 sequence is 13 residues long. Trimming left V 5 bases short and J 6 bases short, with 14 bases between. In germline, CDR1 is MNHEY, CDR2 SVGAGI. For the CDR3, the DNA is TGTGCCAGCAGTACCCGGGTCGATAGCGAGCAGTACTTC. Translating gives CASSTRVDSEQYF.

The V and J genes are TRBV5-4 and TRBJ2-2; 8 bases are shared with TRBD2. There are 12 residues in the CDR3. Germline V gene data show CDR1 as SGHNT and CDR2 as YYREEE (reference sequence). V dropped 6 bases and J dropped 6; count of bases not matched to a gene: 1. The CDR3 is CASNGRAGELFF. CDR3 DNA: TGTGCCAGCAACGGGAGGGCCGGGGAGCTGTTTTTT.

The chain carries TRBV4-3 and TRBJ2-3, with 7 bases aligning to TRBD1. This CDR3 is 16 amino acids long. The V gene end was trimmed by 1 base and the J gene end by 0 bases; junction bases not matched to a gene: 4. The germline gives CDR1 LGHNA, CDR2 YSLEER. The CDR3 loop reads CASSQGGQPSTDTQYF. DNA of the CDR3: TGCGCCAGCAGCCAAGGGGGACAGCCTAGCACAGATACGCAGTATTTT.

The rearrangement uses TRBV18 and TRBJ2-1; TRBD1 aligns across 8 bases. J gave up 4 bases and V 6 bases, and 2 bases lay outside the gene matches. This CDR3 has 13 residues. In germline, CDR1 is KGHSH, CDR2 LQKENI. Written as DNA, the CDR3 is TGTGCCAGCTCGACAGGGGATTACAATGAGCAGTTCTTC. This codes for CASSTGDYNEQFF. Based on the CDR3 plus reference TRBV18 and TRBJ2-1, the full variable domain is NAGVMQNPRHLVRRRGQEARLRCSPMKGHSHVYWYRQLPEEGLKFMVYLQKENIIDESGMPKERFSAEFPKEGPSILRIQQVVRGDSAAYFCASSTGDYNEQFFGPGTRLTVL.

J is TRBJ2-7 and V is TRBV7-9; the D gene is possibly TRBD2 (5 bases). Per the germline V gene, CDR1 is SEHNR and CDR2 is FQNEAQ (reference sequence). The CDR3 is made up of 15 amino acids. Trimming took off 1 base at V and 3 bases at J, with 13 bases between the two ends. CDR3 sequence reads: CASSLGTGISYEQYF. Written as DNA, the CDR3 is TGTGCCAGCAGCTTAGGGACTGGGATTAGCTACGAGCAGTACTTC.

The chain has TRBV2 and TRBJ2-3, with 9 bases matching TRBD1. Germline CDR1 reads SNHLY; CDR2 reads FYNNEI. The V and J ends lost 7 bases and 4 bases, in that order; junction bases with no gene match: 9. The CDR3 length is 15 residues. The CDR3 loop is CASKPGQGFADTQYF. In DNA, the CDR3 is TGTGCCAGCAAGCCGGGACAGGGATTCGCAGATACGCAGTATTTT. The full variable domain, in which reference TRBV2 and TRBJ2-3 provide the parts outside the CDR3, is EPEVTQTPSHQVTQMGQEVILRCVPISNHLYFYWYRQILGQKVEFLVSFYNNEISEKSEIFDDQFSVERPDGSNFTLKIRSTKLEDSAMYFCASKPGQGFADTQYFGPGTRLTVL.

This clone was seen a single time. The genes are TRBV25-1 and TRBJ2-3, with 8 bases identical to TRBD1. CDR3 length equals 18 residues. Trimming removed 4 bases from V and 0 bases from J; junction bases left unmatched: 12. Germline values: CDR1 MGHDK, CDR2 SYGVNS. The CDR3 DNA follows: TGTGCCAGCAGTGGGAACTTCGGGACAGGAGGAAGCACAGATACGCAGTATTTT. Translation gives CASSGNFGTGGSTDTQYF.

The chain is built from TRBV4-1 and TRBJ2-5; a weak D match, TRBD2 (6 bases). Trimming took 4 bases from V and 1 from J, leaving 13 bases between them. The CDR3 sequence is 15 residues long. Germline V gene sequence: CDR1 MGHRA, CDR2 YSYEKL. The CDR3 sequence is CASSRMIGSQETQYF. CDR3 nucleotides: TGCGCCAGCAGCCGCATGATCGGGAGCCAAGAGACCCAGTACTTC.

Here the CDR3 DNA reads TGTGCCAGCAGTGAGGGGGGATCGGGCAATCAGCCCCAGCATTTT. Amino acid sequence: CASSEGGSGNQPQHF. V and J are TRBV2 and TRBJ1-5, with TRBD1 as a possible D gene (5 bases). The germline V gene has CDR1 SNHLY and CDR2 FYNNEI. The CDR3 is made up of 15 amino acids. The V and J ends lost 3 bases and 2 bases respectively, with 11 bases between them.

The rearrangement uses TRBV7-8 and TRBJ2-5; TRBD2 matches at 11 bases. CDR1 is SGHVS, CDR2 FQNEAQ, per germline. The CDR3 consists of 15 residues. The V and J ends lost 4 bases and 6 bases, in that order; junction bases with no gene match: 7. Here the CDR3 reads CASSSLAGASKTQYF. The CDR3 nucleotides are TGTGCCAGCAGCTCACTAGCGGGAGCCTCAAAGACCCAGTACTTC.

The V gene is TRBV7-9, the J gene TRBJ2-2; D is uncertain. Germline V lookup: CDR1 SEHNR, CDR2 FQNEAQ (reference sequence). The CDR3 covers 11 residues. The CDR3 region is CVLVDTGELFF. DNA for the CDR3: TGTGTTCTAGTCGACACCGGGGAGCTGTTTTTT.

This clone was seen just once. The V call is TRBV2, the J call TRBJ1-3, with D possibly being TRBD1 (6 bases). The germline V gene encodes CDR1 SNHLY and CDR2 FYNNEI. V was cut by 7 bases and J by 4 bases, with 11 bases left in between. This CDR3 comprises 13 residues. CDR3: CASTGGIGNTIYF. DNA of the CDR3: TGTGCCAGCACGGGGGGCATCGGAAACACCATATATTTT.

This clone was recorded only once. The chain combines TRBV6-6 with TRBJ2-3; 9 nucleotides agree with TRBD2. The CDR3 consists of 16 residues. V lost 4 bases to trimming and J lost 4 bases; unmatched junction nucleotides: 9. Germline CDR1 is MNHNY and CDR2 is SVGAGI (reference sequence). The CDR3 region is CASSSYGGRASDTQYF. The CDR3 DNA follows: TGTGCCAGCAGTTCCTACGGCGGGAGGGCATCAGATACGCAGTATTTT.

V usage is TRBV6-1 and J usage is TRBJ2-5, with D maybe TRBD2 (6 bases). CDR1 and CDR2 (germline): MNHNS, SASEGT. This CDR3 contains 12 residues. Trimming shortened V by 4 bases and J by 5 bases, and 8 bases separated the two germline ends. The CDR3 loop reads CASSVGLETQYF. The CDR3 nucleotides read TGTGCCAGCAGTGTGGGACTGGAGACCCAGTACTTC.

This clone occurred a few times. This chain joins TRBV2 and TRBJ2-1, with no clear D. Trimming shortened V by 4 bases and J by 6 bases, and 7 bases separated the two germline ends. CDR3 size: 12 residues. From germline, CDR1 is SNHLY and CDR2 FYNNEI. DNA of the CDR3: TGTGCCAGCAGTGGTTTCGTCAATGAGCAGTTCTTC. This encodes CASSGFVNEQFF.

The V and J genes are TRBV30 and TRBJ2-1; 10 nucleotides line up with TRBD1. The CDR3 covers 14 residues. The germline V gene encodes CDR1 GTSNPN and CDR2 SVGIG (reference sequence). V dropped 5 bases and J dropped 7; count of bases not matched to a gene: 8. CDR3 residues: CAWAPGQGWNEQFF. The CDR3, as DNA: TGTGCCTGGGCGCCGGGACAGGGGTGGAATGAGCAGTTCTTC. The whole variable domain, filled in from reference TRBV30 and TRBJ2-1, reads SQTIHQWPATLVQPVGSPLSLECTVEGTSNPNLYWYRQAAGRGLQLLFYSVGIGQISSEVPQNLSASRPQDRQFILSSKKLLLSDSGFYLCAWAPGQGWNEQFFGPGTRLTVL.